This T cell receptor beta chain originates from a study of cytomegalovirus exposure and HLA in healthy donors. Study-level points and caveats: Later analysis associated a missense DCLRE1C variant with TCR beta V- and J-gene trimming. As confirmed in vitro, three CMV-associated chains were specific for CMV antigens. Overall, approximately 150 TCR beta chains were annotated as cytomegalovirus-associated.

Use of 60 Vbeta and 13 Jbeta primers characterized the PCR. Original analysis: In a later analysis, of 84 million or so unique beta chains, around 9.9 million appeared in at least two donors. Generated by immunoSEQ multiplex PCR, the TCRdb table keeps only in-frame clones and is missing some. That table supplies the V and J calls and clone size; D and trimming were determined from the DNA. The table lists approximately 140,000 clones, over 60% of them singletons. Regarding this clone: Its target is not known.

The clonotype comes from a woman aged 50 to 65 in good health and CMV-seronegative. Sequencing was done on a sample of PBMCs.

Here the CDR3 DNA reads TGCGCCAGCAGCCCGACTTTAGGCGGCTCCTACAATGAGCAGTTCTTC. This codes for CASSPTLGGSYNEQFF. The genes are TRBV5-1 and TRBJ2-1; D gene ambiguous. Between the trimmed V and J ends, which lost 4 bases and 0 bases, there was a span of 14 bases. Germline loops: CDR1 SGHRS, CDR2 YFSETQ. The CDR3 runs to 16 residues.